The rows below give T cell receptor beta chains drawn from one sample of a study of T cells after somatic rescue of genetic block. Clones were sequenced by immunoSEQ multiplex PCR, and TCRdb holds only the in-frame ones, with some missing. The sample has under 7,500 clones; about 81% are singletons. The sample consisted of peripheral blood mononuclear cells (PBMCs). These receptors were taken from a boy between 10 and 17 years old. The CDR3 runs from the conserved cysteine through the conserved F or W. A D gene is named only where the DNA matches it firmly. The size field is filled for only some rows; it gives once, few, many or a size class.

d_gene	abundance	j_gene	v_gene	CDR3nt	CDR3aa
-	-	TRBJ1-1	TRBV11-1	TGTGCCAGCAGCCGCCGCCGCAGTTACCTGAACACTGAAGCTTTCTTT	CASSRRRSYLNTEAFF
-	-	TRBJ1-5	TRBV10-2	TGCGCCAGCAGTGAAGGGGGACGGCCCCAGCATTTT	CASSEGGRPQHF
-	-	TRBJ1-3	TRBV9	TGTGCCAGCAGTAGGGATGAGAGGGCGCAAGGAAACACCATATATTTT	CASSRDERAQGNTIYF
-	-	TRBJ2-7	TRBV27	TGTGCCAGCATTGTCGGGGTAAACTACGAGCAGTACTTC	CASIVGVNYEQYF
-	-	TRBJ2-2	TRBV7-3	TGTGCCAGCAGCGATATTTACACCGGGGAGCTGTTTTTT	CASSDIYTGELFF
TRBD1	-	TRBJ2-7	TRBV4-1	TGCGCCAGCAGCGAAGGTCGACAGGGGGCTTACGAGCAGTACTTC	CASSEGRQGAYEQYF
TRBD1	-	TRBJ1-2	TRBV6-1	TGTGCCAGCAAGCCGGGACAGGGAGGCGGCTACACCTTC	CASKPGQGGGYTF
-	-	TRBJ2-1	TRBV6-6	TGTGCCAGCAGTTACTCGGGGGGAACCTACAATGAGCAGTTCTTC	CASSYSGGTYNEQFF
-	-	TRBJ1-2	TRBV25-1	TGTGCCAGCAGTGACCAGCCGGGACCGAGTCCCCTCTATGGCTACACCTTC	CASSDQPGPSPLYGYTF
-	-	TRBJ1-3	TRBV5-1	TGCGCCAGCAGCTTGGTGGGGGGGACCTCTGGAAACACCATATATTTT	CASSLVGGTSGNTIYF
TRBD1	-	TRBJ2-5	TRBV6-6	TGTGCCAGCAGGCGGGACAGGGCCCGAGAGACCCAGTACTTC	CASRRDRARETQYF
TRBD1	-	TRBJ1-5	TRBV5-3	TGTGCCAGAGGTGGACAGGGGGGGAATCAGCCCCAGCATTTT	CARGGQGGNQPQHF
TRBD1	-	TRBJ2-7	TRBV28	TGTGCCAGCATCAGGGGGCCCTACGAGCAGTACTTC	CASIRGPYEQYF
-	-	TRBJ1-1	TRBV29-1	TGCAGCGTTGGTGGGAGGGCATTAAACACTGAAGCTTTCTTT	CSVGGRALNTEAFF
-	few	TRBJ1-1	TRBV5-1	TGCGCCAGCCAATTCGGGGCTGAAGCTTTCTTT	CASQFGAEAFF
-	-	TRBJ1-5	TRBV5-6	TGTGCCAGCAGCTTGTCCGGACAGAATAGCAATCAGCCCCAGCATTTT	CASSLSGQNSNQPQHF
-	-	TRBJ2-1	TRBV7-9	TGTGCCAGCAGCTTAGTCCAGGAGGAGTTCTTC	CASSLVQEEFF
-	-	TRBJ1-1	TRBV6-5	TGTGCCAGCAGTTACGCCGGGACAACGAACACTGAAGCTTTCTTT	CASSYAGTTNTEAFF
TRBD2	-	TRBJ2-3	TRBV28	TGTGCCAGCAGTACCGGGACTAGCGGGAGTACAGATACGCAGTATTTT	CASSTGTSGSTDTQYF
-	-	TRBJ1-2	TRBV29-1	TGCAGCGTTTGGAGGAATGGCTACACCTTC	CSVWRNGYTF
-	-	TRBJ2-5	TRBV9	TGTGCCAGCAGCGTAGAGGATTCGGGACTCCAATGGTGGGAGACCCAGTACTTC	CASSVEDSGLQWWETQYF
-	once	TRBJ2-3	TRBV11-2	TGTGCCAGCAGCTTAGACTCGGGCGAAGATACGCAGTATTTT	CASSLDSGEDTQYF
-	-	TRBJ1-2	TRBV9	TGTGCCAGCAGCGTAGACGCGGGGTCCCTCTATGGCTACACCTTC	CASSVDAGSLYGYTF
TRBD2	-	TRBJ2-1	TRBV29-1	TGCAGCGTTGACTGGGAGGGCGTCGGCAATGAGCGGTTCTTC	CSVDWEGVGNERFF
-	-	TRBJ1-6	TRBV5-4	TGTGCCAGCAGTTACGAGACCGGGACACGGAATTCACCCCTCCACTTT	CASSYETGTRNSPLHF
-	-	TRBJ2-3	TRBV5-8	TGTGCCGGCAGCTTCGGCCCTAGGTGGACAGATACGCAGTATTTT	CAGSFGPRWTDTQYF
-	-	TRBJ1-6	TRBV7-8	TGTGCCAGCAGCTTGCTCAGGGAGAATTCACCCCTCCACTTT	CASSLLRENSPLHF
TRBD1	-	TRBJ2-7	TRBV4-2	TGTGCCAGCAGCCAAGAGTTGAGGACAGGCCTAGGAGAGCAGTACTTC	CASSQELRTGLGEQYF
-	-	TRBJ1-5	TRBV4-2	TGTGCCAGCAGCCAAGGAGAGAATCAGCCCCAGCATTTT	CASSQGENQPQHF
-	once	TRBJ2-7	TRBV6-4	TGTGCCAGCAGTATAGCGGAGGGCTACGAGCAGTACTTC	CASSIAEGYEQYF
-	-	TRBJ1-5	TRBV29-1	TGCAGCGCTCTGGGGAGCGACAATCAGCCCCAGCATTTT	CSALGSDNQPQHF
-	few	TRBJ2-2	TRBV6-1	TGTGCCGGCGCGGCCCTATTCACCGGGGAGCTGTTTTTT	CAGAALFTGELFF
TRBD1	-	TRBJ1-4	TRBV9	TGTGCCAGCAGCGTAGCTGGGACAGGGATTGAAAAACTGTTTTTT	CASSVAGTGIEKLFF
-	-	TRBJ2-3	TRBV11-3	TGTGCCAGCAGCTTAGATAGGATGGATACGCAGTATTTT	CASSLDRMDTQYF
-	-	TRBJ2-3	TRBV28	TGTGCCAGCAGTTACCGGCCACCGAGCACAGATACGCAGTATTTT	CASSYRPPSTDTQYF
-	-	TRBJ2-5	TRBV7-9	TGTGCCAGCAGCCCCGGAGTAGCTGTCATCCAAGAGACCCAGTACTTC	CASSPGVAVIQETQYF
-	-	TRBJ1-1	TRBV10-3	TGTGCCATCAGTTCTCTAGTGGGGATCTCGAACACTGAAGCTTTCTTT	CAISSLVGISNTEAFF
-	-	TRBJ2-1	TRBV5-4	TGTGCCAGCAGCTTGGCCGCCAATGAGCAGTTCTTC	CASSLAANEQFF
TRBD1	medium-sized	TRBJ1-6	TRBV7-9	TGTGCCAGCAGACCGACAGGGCCGAATTCACCCCTCCACTTT	CASRPTGPNSPLHF
TRBD2	-	TRBJ2-7	TRBV28	TGTGCCAGCAGTTTAGGACTAGCCTACGAGCAGTACTTC	CASSLGLAYEQYF
-	-	TRBJ2-3	TRBV7-9	TGTGCCGTCCTTCGGGAGTGGGTCACAGATACGCAGTATTTT	CAVLREWVTDTQYF
-	-	TRBJ2-3	TRBV29-1	TGCAGCGTTCTCGCTCCTCCTGATACGCAGTATTTT	CSVLAPPDTQYF
TRBD1	few	TRBJ1-1	TRBV4-2	TGTGCCAGCAGCGGGGCAGGGGGCGGTCCTGGGCAGAACACTGAAGCTTTCTTT	CASSGAGGGPGQNTEAFF
-	-	TRBJ1-1	TRBV5-1	TGCGCCAGCAGCTTGTTCCCGAACACTGAAGCTTTCTTT	CASSLFPNTEAFF
-	-	TRBJ1-5	TRBV4-3	TGCGCCAGCAGCCAACCCGGGGAACGTGGCAATCAGCCCCAGCATTTT	CASSQPGERGNQPQHF
TRBD2	few	TRBJ2-2	TRBV5-1	TGCGCCAGCAGCCTCGGACTAGTGGCTACCGGGGAGCTGTTTTTT	CASSLGLVATGELFF
-	-	TRBJ2-3	TRBV27	TGTGCCAGCAGTTTAATCCCCTCGGATACGCAGTATTTT	CASSLIPSDTQYF
TRBD1	-	TRBJ1-1	TRBV6-1	TGTGCCAGCACCCGACAGGGCTTGATGAACACTGAAGCTTTCTTT	CASTRQGLMNTEAFF
-	-	TRBJ2-1	TRBV7-6	TGTGCCAGCAGCTTAGCTACTAAGATGGGTTCCGGGGAGCAGTTCTTC	CASSLATKMGSGEQFF
-	-	TRBJ1-2	TRBV20-1	TGCAGTGCTAAGGTGTCGGATGGCTACACCTTC	CSAKVSDGYTF
-	-	TRBJ1-5	TRBV5-6	TGTGCCAGCAGCTTGGGGACCGCAAGCAATCAGCCCCAGCATTTT	CASSLGTASNQPQHF
TRBD2	few	TRBJ2-5	TRBV29-1	TGCAGCGCCCAGAGACTAGCGTTCCAAGAGACCCAGTACTTC	CSAQRLAFQETQYF
-	-	TRBJ1-2	TRBV4-2	TGTGCCAGCAGCTCATCCCCGCAGGGAACGGGGGCTAACTATGGCTACACCTTC	CASSSSPQGTGANYGYTF
-	-	TRBJ2-7	TRBV19	TGTGCCAGTAGTAAGACCGATGGATACGAGCAGTACTTC	CASSKTDGYEQYF
TRBD2	-	TRBJ2-7	TRBV2	TGTGCCAGCAGAGCCCTAGCGGGAACGCCAGGCGAGCAGTACTTC	CASRALAGTPGEQYF